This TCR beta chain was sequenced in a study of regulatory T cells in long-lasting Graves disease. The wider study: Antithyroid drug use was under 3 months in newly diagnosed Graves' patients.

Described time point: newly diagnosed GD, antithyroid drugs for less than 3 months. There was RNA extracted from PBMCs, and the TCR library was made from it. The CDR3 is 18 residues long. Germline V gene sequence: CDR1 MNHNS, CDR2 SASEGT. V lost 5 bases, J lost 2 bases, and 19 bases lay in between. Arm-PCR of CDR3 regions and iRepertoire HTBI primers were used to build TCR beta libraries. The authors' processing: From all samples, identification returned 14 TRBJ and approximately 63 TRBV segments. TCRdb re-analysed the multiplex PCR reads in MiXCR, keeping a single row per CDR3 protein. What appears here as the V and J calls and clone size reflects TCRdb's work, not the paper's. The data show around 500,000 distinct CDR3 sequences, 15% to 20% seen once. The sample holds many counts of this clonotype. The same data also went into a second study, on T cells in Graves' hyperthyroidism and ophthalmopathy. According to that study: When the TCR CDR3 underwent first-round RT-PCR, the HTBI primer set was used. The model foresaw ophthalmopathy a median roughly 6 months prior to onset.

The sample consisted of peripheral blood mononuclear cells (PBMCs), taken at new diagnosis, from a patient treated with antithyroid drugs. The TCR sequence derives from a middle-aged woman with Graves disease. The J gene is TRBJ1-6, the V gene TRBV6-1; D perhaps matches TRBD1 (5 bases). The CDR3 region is CASSPHRDRSAYNSPLHF. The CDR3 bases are TGTGCCAGCAGTCCTCACCGGGACCGTAGTGCCTATAATTCACCCCTCCACTTT.